This T cell receptor beta chain was recovered during a study of breast tumors, draining lymph nodes, adjacent tissues. MiXCR was run by TCRdb on the multiplex PCR reads, yielding one entry per CDR3 protein. The data show around 290,000 distinct CDR3 sequences, with 30% seen just once and 1.1% held by the top ten. Breast cancer patients provided tissue from their axillary draining lymph nodes. This clonotype has a count of ten or more. The antigen is undetermined. Germline CDR1 and CDR2: SGDLS and YYNGEE. The CDR3 contains 16 residues. Trimming cost V 0 bases and J 4 bases, with 14 bases left between them. Overall study results and limits: The lymph node origin of tumor T cells was framed as consistent with a hypothesis, not demonstrated.

This clonotype was obtained from a female donor with breast cancer. Some clones in this sample may be carry-over from other donors' samples. The gene calls are TRBV9 and TRBJ2-1; TRBD2 is a possible D gene (6 bases). Sequenced material: axillary lymph node tissue. Here the CDR3 reads CASSVGLDVGYNEQFF. CDR3 sequence (DNA): TGTGCCAGCAGCGTAGGACTAGACGTGGGGTACAATGAGCAGTTCTTC.